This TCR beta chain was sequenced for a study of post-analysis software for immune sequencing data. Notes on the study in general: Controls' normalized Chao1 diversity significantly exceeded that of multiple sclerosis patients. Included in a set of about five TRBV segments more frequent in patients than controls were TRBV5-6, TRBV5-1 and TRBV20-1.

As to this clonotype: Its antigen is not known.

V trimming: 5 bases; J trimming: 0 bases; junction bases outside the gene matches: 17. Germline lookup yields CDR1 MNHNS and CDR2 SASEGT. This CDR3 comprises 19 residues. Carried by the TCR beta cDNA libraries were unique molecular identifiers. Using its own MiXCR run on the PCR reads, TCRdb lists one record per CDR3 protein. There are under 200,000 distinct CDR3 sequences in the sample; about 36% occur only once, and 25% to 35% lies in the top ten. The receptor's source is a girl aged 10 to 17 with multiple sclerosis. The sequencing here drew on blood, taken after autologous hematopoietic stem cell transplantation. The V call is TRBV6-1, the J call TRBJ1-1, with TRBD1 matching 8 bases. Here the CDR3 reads CASSPLTPGQGLMNTEAFF. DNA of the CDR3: TGTGCCAGCAGTCCACTGACGCCCGGACAGGGCCTAATGAACACTGAAGCTTTCTTT.